This T cell receptor beta chain originates from a study of blood T cell repertoires in COVID-19. Some clones are missing from TCRdb's copy, which holds only in-frame ones; the method was immunoSEQ multiplex PCR. The top ten hold roughly 2.9% of the sample, which has 250,000 to 400,000 clones, roughly 90% seen once. A Seattle source enrolled patients during active infection and followed them longitudinally. The germline CDR1 and CDR2 sequences are SGHTS and YDEGEE. Trimming removed 7 bases from V and 5 bases from J; junction bases left unmatched: 5. The CDR3 is made up of 15 amino acids. Specimen: peripheral blood. The receptor was derived from a woman aged 25 to 39 with COVID-19, enrolled during active disease. The chain has TRBV5-8 and TRBJ2-2; the match to TRBD2 covers 13 bases. The CDR3, as DNA: TGTGCCAGCGAAACTAGCGGGAGGGGGACCGGGGAGCTGTTTTTT. Amino acid sequence: CASETSGRGTGELFF.